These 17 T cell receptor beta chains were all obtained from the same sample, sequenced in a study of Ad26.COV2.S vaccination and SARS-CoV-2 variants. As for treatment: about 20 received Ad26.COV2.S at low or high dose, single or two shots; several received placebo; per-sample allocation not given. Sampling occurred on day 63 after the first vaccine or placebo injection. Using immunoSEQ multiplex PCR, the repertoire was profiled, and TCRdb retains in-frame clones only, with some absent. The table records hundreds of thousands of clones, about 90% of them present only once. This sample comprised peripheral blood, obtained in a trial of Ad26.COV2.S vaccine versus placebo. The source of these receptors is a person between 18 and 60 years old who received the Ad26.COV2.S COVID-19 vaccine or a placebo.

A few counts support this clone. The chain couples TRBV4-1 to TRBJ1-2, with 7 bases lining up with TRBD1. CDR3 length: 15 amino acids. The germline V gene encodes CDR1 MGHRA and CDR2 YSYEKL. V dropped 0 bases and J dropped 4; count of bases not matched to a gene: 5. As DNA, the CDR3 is TGCGCCAGCAGCCAAGATGAAAACAGGGGCTATGGCTACACCTTC. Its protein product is CASSQDENRGYGYTF.

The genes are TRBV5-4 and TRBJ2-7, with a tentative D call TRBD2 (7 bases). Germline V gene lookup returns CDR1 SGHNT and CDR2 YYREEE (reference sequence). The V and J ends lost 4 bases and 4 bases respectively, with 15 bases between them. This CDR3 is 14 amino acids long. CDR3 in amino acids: CASSPGGGEYEQYF. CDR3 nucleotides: TGTGCCAGCAGCCCGGGCGGGGGCGAATACGAGCAGTACTTC. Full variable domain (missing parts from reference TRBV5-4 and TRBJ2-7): ETGVTQSPTHLIKTRGQQVTLRCSSQSGHNTVSWYQQALGQGPQFIFQYYREEENGRGNFPPRFSGLQFPNYSSELNVNALELDDSALYLCASSPGGGEYEQYFGPGTRLTVT.

Here the CDR3 DNA reads TGTGCCAGCAGCTTAGCAAGCACAGATACGCAGTATTTT. This gives the protein CASSLASTDTQYF. The chain employs TRBV7-8 and TRBJ2-3, with D hard to call. CDR3 length: 13 amino acids. Germline lookup yields CDR1 SGHVS and CDR2 FQNEAQ. V was cut by 0 bases and J by 0 bases, with 1 base left in between.

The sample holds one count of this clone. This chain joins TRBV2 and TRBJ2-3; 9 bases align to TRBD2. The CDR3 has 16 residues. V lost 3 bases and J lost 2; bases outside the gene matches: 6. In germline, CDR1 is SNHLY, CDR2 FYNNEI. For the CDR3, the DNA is TGTGCCAGCAGTGACTGGCGGGGGGGGAACACAGATACGCAGTATTTT. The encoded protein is CASSDWRGGNTDTQYF.

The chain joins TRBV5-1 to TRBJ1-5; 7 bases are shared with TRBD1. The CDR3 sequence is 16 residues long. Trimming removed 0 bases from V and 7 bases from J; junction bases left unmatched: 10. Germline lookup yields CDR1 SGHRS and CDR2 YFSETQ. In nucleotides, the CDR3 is TGCGCCAGCAGCTTGGCCCCAAGACAGGGCGGGCAGCCCCAGCATTTT. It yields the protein CASSLAPRQGGQPQHF.

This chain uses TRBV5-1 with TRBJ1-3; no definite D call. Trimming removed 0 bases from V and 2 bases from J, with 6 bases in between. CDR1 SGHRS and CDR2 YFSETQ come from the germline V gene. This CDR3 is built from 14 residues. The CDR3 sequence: CASSLDGAGNTIYF. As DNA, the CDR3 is TGCGCCAGCAGCTTGGATGGGGCTGGAAACACCATATATTTT.

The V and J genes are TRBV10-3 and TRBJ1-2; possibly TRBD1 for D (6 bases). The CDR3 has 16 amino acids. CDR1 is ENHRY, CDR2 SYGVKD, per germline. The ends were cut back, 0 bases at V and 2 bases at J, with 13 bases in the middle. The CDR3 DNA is TGTGCCATCAGTGAGTCTACAGGGAGGACCAACTATGGCTACACCTTC. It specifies CAISESTGRTNYGYTF.

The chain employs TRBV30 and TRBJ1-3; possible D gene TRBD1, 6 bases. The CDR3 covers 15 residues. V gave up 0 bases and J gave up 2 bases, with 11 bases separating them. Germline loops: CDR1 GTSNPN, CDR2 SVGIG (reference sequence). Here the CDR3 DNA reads TGTGCCTGGAGTGTGGGGGGGGCCGCTGGAAACACCATATATTTT. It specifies CAWSVGGAAGNTIYF.

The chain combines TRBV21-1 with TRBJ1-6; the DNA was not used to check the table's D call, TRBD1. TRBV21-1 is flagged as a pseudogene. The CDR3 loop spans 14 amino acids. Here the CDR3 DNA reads TGTGCCAGCAGCGATCCCCGGCAGGATTCACCCCTCCACTTT. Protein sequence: CASSDPRQDSPLHF.

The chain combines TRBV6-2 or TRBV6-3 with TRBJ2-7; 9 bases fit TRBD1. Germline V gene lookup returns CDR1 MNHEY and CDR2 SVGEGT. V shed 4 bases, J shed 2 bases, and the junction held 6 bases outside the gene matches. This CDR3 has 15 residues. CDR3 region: CASSFGTGSTYEQYF. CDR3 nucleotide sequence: TGTGCCAGCAGTTTCGGGACAGGGAGCACCTACGAGCAGTACTTC.

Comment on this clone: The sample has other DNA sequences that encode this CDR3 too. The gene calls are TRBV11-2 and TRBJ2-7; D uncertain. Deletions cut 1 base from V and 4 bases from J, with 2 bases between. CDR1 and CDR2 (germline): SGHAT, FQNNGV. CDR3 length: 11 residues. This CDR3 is CASSLVYEQYF. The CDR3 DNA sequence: TGTGCCAGCAGCTTAGTTTACGAGCAGTACTTC.

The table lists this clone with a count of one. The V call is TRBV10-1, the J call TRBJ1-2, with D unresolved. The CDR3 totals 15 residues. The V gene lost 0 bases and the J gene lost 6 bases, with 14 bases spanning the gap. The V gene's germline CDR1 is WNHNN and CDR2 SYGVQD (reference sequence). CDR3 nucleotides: TGCGCCAGCAGTGAGTCGTATCGCCAGAAGGATGGCTACACCTTC. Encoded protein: CASSESYRQKDGYTF.

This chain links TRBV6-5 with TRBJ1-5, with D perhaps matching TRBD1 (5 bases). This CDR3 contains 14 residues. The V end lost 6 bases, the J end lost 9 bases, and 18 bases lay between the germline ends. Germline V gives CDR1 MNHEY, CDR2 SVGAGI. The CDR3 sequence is CASRALGGLTPQHF. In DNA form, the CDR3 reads TGTGCCAGCAGGGCCTTGGGGGGGTTAACGCCCCAGCATTTT.

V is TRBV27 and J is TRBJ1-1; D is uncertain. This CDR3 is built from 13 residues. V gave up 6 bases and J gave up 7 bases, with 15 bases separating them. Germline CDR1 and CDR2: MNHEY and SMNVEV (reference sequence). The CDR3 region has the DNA TGTGCCAGCAGGCCCATTGTGGGTGGTGAAGCTTTCTTT. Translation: CASRPIVGGEAFF.

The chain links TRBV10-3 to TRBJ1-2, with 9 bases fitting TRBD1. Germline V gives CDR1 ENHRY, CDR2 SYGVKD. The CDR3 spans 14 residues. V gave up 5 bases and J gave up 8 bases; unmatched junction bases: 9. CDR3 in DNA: TGTGCCATCAGTCAACAACAGGGGGCGAAGGGCTACACCTTC. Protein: CAISQQQGAKGYTF.

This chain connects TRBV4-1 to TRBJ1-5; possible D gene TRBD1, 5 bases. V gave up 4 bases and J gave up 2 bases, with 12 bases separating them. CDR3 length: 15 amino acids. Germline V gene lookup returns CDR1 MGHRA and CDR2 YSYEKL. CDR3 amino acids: CASSLGTTGNQPQHF. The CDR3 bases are TGCGCCAGCAGCCTCGGGACTACGGGCAATCAGCCCCAGCATTTT.

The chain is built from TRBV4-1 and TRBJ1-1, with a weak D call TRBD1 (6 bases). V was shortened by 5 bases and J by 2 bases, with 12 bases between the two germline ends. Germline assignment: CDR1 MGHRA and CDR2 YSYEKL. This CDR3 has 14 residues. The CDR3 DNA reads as TGCGCCAGCAGCGCAAAAGGGACAAACACTGAAGCTTTCTTT. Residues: CASSAKGTNTEAFF.